This TCR beta chain derives from a study of cytomegalovirus exposure and HLA in healthy donors. Overall study results and limits: Earlier findings revealed that most TCR beta V segments proved productive either about 90% or about 30% of the time. CMV serostatus was the only immune exposure information that was available. Some V segments, including TRBV6-2 and TRBV6-3, were excluded as indistinguishable. Differences between HLA loci emerged in a later analysis of TCR association rates, with DRB1 most and HLA-C fewest.

In the case of this clone: The antigen remains undetermined.

A multiplex PCR was run with 60 Vbeta primers and 13 Jbeta primers. The data were produced by immunoSEQ multiplex PCR, yet TCRdb's version contains in-frame clones alone and is incomplete. The sample lists about 200,000 clones, around 81% seen once, with 1.5% to 2% in the top ten. Trimming at V came to 4 bases and at J to 4 bases, leaving 13 bases not matched to a gene. The CDR3 is 17 residues long. Material: PBMCs. The source is a young man in good health and CMV-seronegative. This chain links TRBV5-3 with TRBJ2-7, with 11 positions matching TRBD2. TRBV5-3 is an ORF, with its function uncertain. The CDR3 DNA is TGTGCCAGAAGCCTCGGGGTCGGAATAGCGGGAGGGTACGAGCAGTACTTC. This translates into CARSLGVGIAGGYEQYF.